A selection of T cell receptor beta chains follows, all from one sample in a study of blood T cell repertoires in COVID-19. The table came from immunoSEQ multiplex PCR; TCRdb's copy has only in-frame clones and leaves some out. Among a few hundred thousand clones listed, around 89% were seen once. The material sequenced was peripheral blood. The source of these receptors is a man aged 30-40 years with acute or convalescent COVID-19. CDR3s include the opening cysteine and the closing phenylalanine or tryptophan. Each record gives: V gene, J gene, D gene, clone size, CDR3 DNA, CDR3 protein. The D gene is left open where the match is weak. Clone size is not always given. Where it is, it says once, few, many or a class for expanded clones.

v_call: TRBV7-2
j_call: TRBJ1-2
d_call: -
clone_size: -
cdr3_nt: TGTGCCAGCAGCTTAGTGAGAGCCCGGAACTATGGCTACACCTTC
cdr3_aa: CASSLVRARNYGYTF

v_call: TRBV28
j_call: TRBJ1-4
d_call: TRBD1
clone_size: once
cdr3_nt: TGTGCCAGCAGTTTCTTAGGGACAGTTAATGAAAAACTGTTTTTT
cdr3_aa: CASSFLGTVNEKLFF

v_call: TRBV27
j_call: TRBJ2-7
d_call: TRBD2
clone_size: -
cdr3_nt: TGTGCCAGCAGTTTACAAACTACCTGGACTAGTCCCTACGAGCAGTACTTC
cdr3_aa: CASSLQTTWTSPYEQYF

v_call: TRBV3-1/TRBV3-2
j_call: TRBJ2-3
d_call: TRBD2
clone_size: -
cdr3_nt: TGTGCCAGCAGCCAGGGAGGGACTGCTAGCACAGATACGCAGTATTTT
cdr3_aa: CASSQGGTASTDTQYF

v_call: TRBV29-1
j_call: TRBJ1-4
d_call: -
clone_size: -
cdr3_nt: TGCAGCGTTGAGGGCAGGGGAAGTGAAAAACTGTTTTTT
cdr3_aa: CSVEGRGSEKLFF

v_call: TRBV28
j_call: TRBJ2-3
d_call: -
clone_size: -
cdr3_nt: TGTGCCAGCAATCCCCCAGGACAGTACACAGATACGCAGTATTTT
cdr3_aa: CASNPPGQYTDTQYF

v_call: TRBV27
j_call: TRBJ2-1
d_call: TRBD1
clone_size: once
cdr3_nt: TGTGCCAGCTCAGGGGGCTCCTACAATGAGCAGTTCTTC
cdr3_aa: CASSGGSYNEQFF

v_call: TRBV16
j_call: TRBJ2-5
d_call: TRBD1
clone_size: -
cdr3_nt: TGTGCCAGCAGCCCCACAGGGGGGCAAGAGACCCAGTACTTC
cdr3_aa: CASSPTGGQETQYF

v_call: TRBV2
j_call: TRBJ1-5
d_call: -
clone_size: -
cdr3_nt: TGTGCCACCCAAAATAGCAATCAGCCCCAGCATTTT
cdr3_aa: CATQNSNQPQHF

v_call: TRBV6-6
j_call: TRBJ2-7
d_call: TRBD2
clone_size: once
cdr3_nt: TGTGCCAGCAGTTCCCTGGCCGGGACTAGAGCCTACGAGCAGTACTTC
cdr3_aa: CASSSLAGTRAYEQYF

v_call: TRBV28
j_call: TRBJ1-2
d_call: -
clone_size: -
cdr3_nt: TGTGCCAGCAGCCAATTCTCGGGAGGTAACTATGGCTACACCTTC
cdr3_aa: CASSQFSGGNYGYTF

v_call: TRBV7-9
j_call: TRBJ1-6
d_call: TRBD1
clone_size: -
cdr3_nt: TGTGCCAGCAGCCGAAAGGACAGGGTGGGTTCACCCCTCCACTTT
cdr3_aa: CASSRKDRVGSPLHF

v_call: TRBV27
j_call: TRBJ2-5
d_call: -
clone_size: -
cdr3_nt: TGTGCCAGCAGCAGATCTAGCGAACAAGAGACCCAGTACTTC
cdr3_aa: CASSRSSEQETQYF

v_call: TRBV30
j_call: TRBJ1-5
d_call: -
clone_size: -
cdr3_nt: TGTGCCTGGATAACCCGCGGGGGACAAGGCAATCAGCCCCAGCATTTT
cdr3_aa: CAWITRGGQGNQPQHF

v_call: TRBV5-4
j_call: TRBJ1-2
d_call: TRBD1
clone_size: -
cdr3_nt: TGTGCCAGCAGCGCTGGACAGGTCTGGGATGGCTACACCTTC
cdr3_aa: CASSAGQVWDGYTF

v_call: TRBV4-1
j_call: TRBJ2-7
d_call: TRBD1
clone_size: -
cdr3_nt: TGCGCCAGCAGCCAAGCCGGGACAGGGGCCTACGAGCAGTACTTC
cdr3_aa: CASSQAGTGAYEQYF

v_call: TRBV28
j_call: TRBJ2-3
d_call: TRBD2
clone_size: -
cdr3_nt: TGTGCCAGCAGTTCTTGGATAGCGGGAGTCGTAGATACGCAGTATTTT
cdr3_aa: CASSSWIAGVVDTQYF

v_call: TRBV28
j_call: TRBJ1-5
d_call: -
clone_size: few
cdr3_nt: TGTGCCAGCAGGACAGGTTCAGGGTCGATGGGCAATCAGCCCCAGCATTTT
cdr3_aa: CASRTGSGSMGNQPQHF

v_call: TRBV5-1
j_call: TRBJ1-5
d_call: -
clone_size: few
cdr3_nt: TGCGCCAGCAGCCCCGGACAGATCCCGAATCAGCCCCAGCATTTT
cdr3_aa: CASSPGQIPNQPQHF